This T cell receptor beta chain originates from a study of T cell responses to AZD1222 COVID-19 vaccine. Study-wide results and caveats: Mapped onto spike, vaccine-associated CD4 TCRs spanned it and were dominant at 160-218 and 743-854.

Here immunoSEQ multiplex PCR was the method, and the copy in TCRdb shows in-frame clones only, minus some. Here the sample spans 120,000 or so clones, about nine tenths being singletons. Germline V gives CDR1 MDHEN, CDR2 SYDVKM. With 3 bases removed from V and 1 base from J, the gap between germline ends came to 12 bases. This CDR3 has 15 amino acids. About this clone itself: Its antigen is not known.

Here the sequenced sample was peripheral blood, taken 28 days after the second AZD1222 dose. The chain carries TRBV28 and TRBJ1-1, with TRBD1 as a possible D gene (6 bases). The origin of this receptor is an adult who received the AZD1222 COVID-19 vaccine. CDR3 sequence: CASSLIRGRNTEAFF. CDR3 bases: TGTGCCAGCAGTTTGATCAGGGGAAGGAACACTGAAGCTTTCTTT.